This TCR beta chain was recovered during a study of CD8+CD57+ T cells in acquired aplastic anemia. Study information: Sorted CD4+ and CD8+ cells yielded DNA averaging around 3.2 ug.

Genomic DNA templated the TCR beta VDJ and CDR3 profiling. MiXCR, applied by TCRdb to the reads, yields one record per CDR3 protein. Found here are around 200,000 distinct CDR3 sequences, over 40% of them singletons; the top ten hold just under 20%. This CDR3 spans 17 amino acids. Germline V lookup: CDR1 SNHLY, CDR2 FYNNEI. For sequencing, patients were chosen who had shown expansion of CD8+CD57+ cells by flow cytometry. With no exception, the patients had severe acquired aplastic anemia. This clonotype has more than one count but fewer than ten. This sequence may be a read error, since a much larger clone differs from it by one base.

The TCR was taken from a human donor with aplastic anemia. This chain joins TRBV2 and TRBJ2-1; 10 bases line up with TRBD2. Specimen: sorted CD4+, CD8+, or CD8+CD57+ T cells (not recorded which) from PBMCs. The CDR3 nucleotides read TGTGCCGGCAGTGCGAGCGGGGGGGCAACGACCTACAATGAGCAGTTCTTC. This codes for CAGSASGGATTYNEQFF.